This T cell receptor beta chain stems from a study of OX40 agonist ivuxolimab in advanced cancers. In terms of the full investigation: Ivuxolimab, which targeted the costimulatory receptor OX40 (CD134), was an agonistic, fully human IgG2 monoclonal antibody. Intravenous ivuxolimab was administered to patients every 2 weeks at six dose levels: 0.01, 0.1, 0.3, 1.5, 3 and 10 mg/kg. Among the approximately 50 dose-escalation patients, some 20 had hepatocellular carcinoma, 15 or so melanoma, 9 renal cell carcinoma and 9 head and neck cancer. In the dose-escalation cohort, more than 75% of patients were male, and the mean age was around 60 years, with a range of roughly 20 to 85. Patients were allowed to have had prior anti-PD-1, anti-PD-L1 or anti-CTLA-4 therapy, and around 37% of the dose-escalation patients had previously received checkpoint inhibitors. Partial responses were achieved by three dose-escalation patients, of whom one had hepatocellular carcinoma and two had cutaneous melanoma. Peripheral TCRbeta sequencing was intended to test whether TCR sequence diversity was altered and clonal T-cell expansion was caused by ivuxolimab. The paper reports the monotherapy dose-escalation portion (N of about 47 patients) of the phase I ivuxolimab trial. The investigation overall reported the following: The antigen specificity of the clonally expanded peripheral T cells was not determined. Low levels of normalized T-cell clonal expansion were also seen in some patients who did not respond. At doses from 0.1 to 3.0 mg/kg, clonal expansion was seen in both CD4+ and CD8+ blood T cells between baseline and week 6. After ivuxolimab, expanded clones were on average more numerous among CD8+ T cells than among CD4+ T cells. In the 0.1-3.0 mg/kg groups, partial responders had among the lowest normalized peripheral clonal expansion, particularly in CD8+ T cells.

Unmatched junction bases come to 10, with V trimmed by 6 bases and J by 2 bases. Taken from the germline V gene, the CDR1 and CDR2 loops are MDHEN and SYDVKM. Taken from cysteine to phenylalanine, the CDR3 has 16 residues. Of the read, only the CDR3 DNA is kept; its 48 bases are in frame from base 1. To note about this clone: The clone's antigen remains unknown. Base-call qualities are not available, and no considerably larger clone is one nucleotide away.

To sequence the TCRbeta CDR3 region, genomic DNA was isolated from the sorted cells. The immunoSEQ Assay was used for sequencing of TCRbeta CDR3 regions. The table was pulled from immuneACCESS by TCRdb, which kept in-frame rearrangements only. Such tables lose some clones; where checked, under half of the loss comes from unresolved V genes, and the rest has no known cause. The sample contains 37,000 or so clones, approximately 82% of them found a single time. Roughly 2% of the sample rests with the top ten. The trial excluded patients who had a history of autoimmune disease or were on systemic immunosuppression. Peripheral blood for TCR sequencing was drawn from every dose cohort at baseline, at cycle 4 day 1 and at cycle 7 day 1. The samples were drawn from a first-in-human, open-label, multicenter phase I dose-escalation trial of ivuxolimab. Adults with locally advanced or metastatic melanoma, renal cell, hepatocellular, or head and neck squamous cell carcinoma were enrolled in the trial. Before TCR sequencing, CD4+ and CD8+ T cells were separately sorted from peripheral blood.

This chain is built from TRBV28 and TRBJ1-5, and 7 junction bases match TRBD1. This TCR was sampled from an adult with an advanced solid tumor such as melanoma, head and neck, liver or kidney cancer. The sequencing here drew on CD4+ or CD8+ T cells sorted from blood, taken in a trial of the OX40 agonist ivuxolimab. The CDR3 protein is CASSPQTGLGNQPQHF. The DNA reads TGTGCCAGCAGCCCTCAGACAGGGTTGGGCAATCAGCCCCAGCATTTT.